This TCR beta chain was profiled in a study of T cell repertoires in breast cancer. About the study: Nine healthy donors served as controls. General study points: Genuine antitumor clones may have been lost with singletons or partial tumor sampling.

The CDR3 is made up of 16 amino acids. Trimming at V came to 0 bases and at J to 6 bases, leaving 8 bases not matched to a gene. CDR1 DFQATT and CDR2 SNEGSKA come from the germline V gene (reference sequence). Blocking oligonucleotides added to a second nested PCR suppressed unpaired genes. TCRdb independently ran MiXCR on the emulsion pairing reads; one entry per CDR3 protein. The data contain about 40,000 distinct CDR3 sequences, 45% to 50% of them singletons. Worth noting for this clonotype: The target antigen is unknown.

An expanded emulsion RT-PCR with primers for all TCR V genes paired CD8+ T cell chains. The specimen sequenced was CD8+ T cells. The genes are TRBV20-1 and TRBJ2-3; TRBD2 aligns across 11 bases. This clonotype was sampled from a pool of human donors with breast cancer or a healthy control (not recorded which). CDR3 amino acids: CSARDPLAGGPDTQYF. In DNA form, the CDR3 reads TGCAGTGCTAGAGATCCTCTAGCGGGGGGCCCCGATACGCAGTATTTT.